Below are 6 T cell receptor beta chains sequenced from a single sample in a study of cytomegalovirus exposure and HLA in healthy donors. PCR involved 60 Vbeta and 13 Jbeta primers. The protocol was immunoSEQ multiplex PCR, while the TCRdb copy is restricted to in-frame clones and leaves out a portion. Altogether approximately 220,000 clones are present, about 80% being singletons, with the ten largest covering 1.5% to 2%. Sequencing used PBMCs. The receptors shown here come from a man aged 18 to 30 in good health and CMV-seronegative.

The genes are TRBV6-6 and TRBJ1-1, with TRBD1 matching 11 bases. This CDR3 has 15 residues. CDR1 MNHNY and CDR2 SVGAGI come from the germline V gene (reference sequence). V was clipped by 4 bases and J by 4 bases; unmatched bases: 5. The DNA for the CDR3 is TGTGCCAGCAGTTCGCGGGACAGGGGGGGCACTGAAGCTTTCTTT. Translation gives CASSSRDRGGTEAFF.

The chain joins TRBV29-1 to TRBJ2-6; 8 nucleotides match TRBD1. Trimming took 4 bases from V and 4 from J; bases not matched to a gene: 6. Germline V gene lookup returns CDR1 SQVTM and CDR2 ANQGSEA. This CDR3 contains 15 residues. In DNA form, the CDR3 reads TGCAGCGTTGTCCAGGGGGCGGCGGGGGCCAACGTCCTGACTTTC. This gives the protein CSVVQGAAGANVLTF.

The V call is TRBV28, the J call TRBJ2-7; D is uncertain. CDR1 and CDR2 from the germline V gene are MDHEN and SYDVKM. V was trimmed by 2 bases and J by 6 bases, leaving 8 bases between them. The CDR3 sequence is 12 residues long. This CDR3 is CASSLPGGEQYF. The CDR3 DNA sequence: TGTGCCAGCAGTTTACCCGGTGGCGAGCAGTACTTC.

The chain employs TRBV28 and TRBJ2-7; 8 bases are shared with TRBD2. V was clipped by 2 bases and J by 4 bases; unmatched bases: 16. The germline CDR1 and CDR2 sequences are MDHEN and SYDVKM. This CDR3 has 18 residues. The CDR3 sequence: CASSLNWTSWGGGYEQYF. The CDR3 nucleotides read TGTGCCAGCAGTTTAAATTGGACTAGCTGGGGCGGTGGTTACGAGCAGTACTTC.

This clone was observed once. V gene TRBV29-1 combines with J gene TRBJ2-5; weak D call: TRBD2 (5 bases). The CDR3 runs to 15 residues. The germline V gene encodes CDR1 SQVTM and CDR2 ANQGSEA. V was pared by 4 bases and J by 11 bases, with 26 bases between. The CDR3 sequence: CSVGPTTPRNGEQYF. CDR3 in DNA: TGCAGCGTTGGGCCTACGACACCTCGGAATGGGGAGCAGTACTTC.

The J gene is TRBJ1-4, the V gene TRBV30, with TRBD1 matching over 7 bases. Germline V gene lookup returns CDR1 GTSNPN and CDR2 SVGIG (reference sequence). This CDR3 region has 14 residues. The ends lost 2 bases at V and 5 bases at J; junction bases unmatched: 5. The CDR3 spells CAWSHTTGNEKLFF. The CDR3 nucleotides are TGTGCCTGGAGTCATACGACAGGGAATGAAAAACTGTTTTTT.